One and the same sample provided the 24 T cell receptor beta chains below, sequenced in a study of blood T cells in healthy people across ages. It was with a sample-barcoded 5' primer and a J-beta primer mix that a second PCR of roughly 6 to 12 cycles was run. TCRdb re-derived calls from the 5' RACE reads in MiXCR, one entry per CDR3 protein. The sample records about 630,000 distinct CDR3 sequences, roughly 21% being singletons. Sample: blood. Source of these receptors: a man in his sixties or seventies in good health.

A remark on this clonotype: The CDR3 end shows no conserved phenylalanine or tryptophan, and so a read error is likely. This chain joins TRBV6-5 and TRBJ2-3; D uncertain. V lost 7 bases and J lost 3, with 11 bases in between. CDR1 and CDR2 (germline): MNHEY, SVGAGI. CDR3 length: 13 amino acids. The CDR3 loop is CASKDGATDTQYL. In DNA, the CDR3 is TGTGCCAGCAAGGACGGTGCGACAGATACGCAGTATCTT.

This clonotype showed up just a few times. Written as DNA, the CDR3 is TGTGCCAGCAGCTTAGCACTTGACAGCCGTAATGAAAAACTGTTTTTT. It codes for CASSLALDSRNEKLFF. The J gene is TRBJ1-4, the V gene TRBV7-9, with D possibly matching TRBD1 (5 bases). CDR1 and CDR2 (germline): SEHNR, FQNEAQ (reference sequence). V gave up 0 bases and J gave up 4 bases, with 12 bases separating them. This CDR3 is 16 amino acids long. Filled out from reference TRBV7-9 and TRBJ1-4, the complete variable domain reads DTGVSQNPRHKITKRGQNVTFRCDPISEHNRLYWYRQTLGQGPEFLTYFQNEAQLEKSRLLSDRFSAERPKGSFSTLEIQRTEQGDSAMYLCASSLALDSRNEKLFFGSGTQLSVL.

This clonotype was counted only a few times. The chain employs TRBV7-9 and TRBJ2-5, with unresolved D. The J call may be faulty, since TRBJ2-1 better matches the DNA end. The CDR3 length is 13 residues. Per germline, CDR1 SEHNR and CDR2 FQNEAQ (reference sequence). CDR3 DNA: TGTGCCAGCAGCTTTACTTCAGGCGGTGAGCAGTTCTTC. Translated, it gives CASSFTSGGEQFF.

This rearrangement joins TRBV12-3 or TRBV12-4 to TRBJ1-5; D not certain. Trimming took off 3 bases at V and 3 bases at J, with 6 bases between the two ends. The CDR3 loop spans 13 amino acids. CDR3 DNA: TGTGCCAGCAGTTTGCAGGACAATCAGCCCCAGCATTTT. Translated: CASSLQDNQPQHF.

The V call is TRBV29-1, the J call TRBJ2-5; D could derive from TRBD1 or TRBD2 (5 bases each). The J call is uncertain, as TRBJ2-1 better fits the DNA end. The germline V gene has CDR1 SQVTM and CDR2 ANQGSEA. CDR3 length: 12 residues. CDR3 amino acids: CSVEDGTNEQFF. The CDR3 bases are TGCAGCGTTGAAGACGGGACCAATGAGCAGTTCTTC.

This clonotype was seen more than once but under ten times. This may stem from a read error, because a much larger clone lies one nucleotide away. The V gene is TRBV20-1, the J gene TRBJ1-4; D gene uncertain. Germline CDR1 and CDR2: DFQATT and SNEGSKA (reference sequence). The CDR3 loop spans 15 amino acids. V dropped 6 bases and J dropped 0 bases, with 14 bases sitting between them. In nucleotides, the CDR3 is TGCAGTGCCGGAGGTGGCGCTCCAACTAATGAAAAACTGTTTTTT. Its protein is CSAGGGAPTNEKLFF.

This clonotype turned up a few times. This chain joins TRBV7-9 and TRBJ2-5; 7 positions match TRBD1. The DNA end favors TRBJ2-7, so the J call may be wrong. CDR1 and CDR2 (germline): SEHNR, FQNEAQ (reference sequence). The CDR3 totals 15 residues. CDR3 sequence: CASSSDRDAAYEQYF. In DNA form, the CDR3 reads TGTGCCAGCAGCTCAGACAGGGACGCGGCCTACGAGCAGTACTTC.

This clonotype has only a few counts. The chain links TRBV7-8 to TRBJ1-5, with D possibly being TRBD1 (5 bases). The germline gives CDR1 SGHVS, CDR2 FQNEAQ. Trimming took off 4 bases at V and 3 bases at J, with 13 bases between the two ends. The CDR3 runs to 15 residues. The CDR3 DNA is TGTGCCAGCAGCTACGGGGGAGTACACAATCAGCCCCAGCATTTT. It yields the protein CASSYGGVHNQPQHF.

This clonotype was seen many times. This chain connects TRBV6-2 or TRBV6-3 to TRBJ2-3, with 13 bases aligning to TRBD2. The germline gives CDR1 MNHEY, CDR2 SVGEGT. The V segment lost 6 bases and the J segment 6 bases; nucleotides outside the gene matches: 6. The CDR3 is 15 amino acids. DNA of the CDR3: TGTGCCAGCAGACCCTGGACTAGCGGGAGTGATACGCAGTATTTT. Translation gives CASRPWTSGSDTQYF.

The chain has TRBV27 and TRBJ1-4, with D unresolved. Germline loops: CDR1 MNHEY, CDR2 SMNVEV (reference sequence). Trimming removed 5 bases at V and 0 bases at J, with 10 bases between. The CDR3 is 15 amino acids. The CDR3 is CASSSGLATNEKLFF. CDR3 in DNA: TGTGCCAGCAGTAGCGGCCTTGCAACTAATGAAAAACTGTTTTTT.

Many counts were recorded for this clonotype. The V gene is TRBV9, the J gene TRBJ2-2; no clear D. The CDR3 is made up of 13 amino acids. The germline gives CDR1 SGDLS, CDR2 YYNGEE. Between the trimmed V and J ends, which lost 3 bases and 7 bases, there was a span of 10 bases. Here the CDR3 reads CASSATFDGELFF. The CDR3 DNA sequence: TGTGCCAGCAGCGCGACGTTTGACGGGGAGCTGTTTTTT.

The chain joins TRBV18 to TRBJ2-5; no reliable D call. There are 15 residues in the CDR3. Trimming pared 6 bases from V and 0 bases from J, leaving 14 bases between. Germline CDR1 is KGHSH and CDR2 is LQKENI. The CDR3 region has the DNA TGTGCCAGCTCGGCGGTAACGGCTGACCAAGAGACCCAGTACTTC. Protein product: CASSAVTADQETQYF.

The rearrangement links TRBV20-1 to TRBJ2-1; 9 bases fit TRBD2. The length of the CDR3 is 16 residues. Germline lookup yields CDR1 DFQATT and CDR2 SNEGSKA (reference sequence). V dropped 6 bases and J dropped 4; count of bases not matched to a gene: 13. The CDR3: CSAGRPGLAVYNEQFF. The CDR3 region has the DNA TGCAGTGCGGGCAGACCGGGACTAGCAGTTTACAATGAGCAGTTCTTC.

This clonotype was detected many times. The chain couples TRBV25-1 to TRBJ2-5; 8 bases are a match to TRBD2. Trimming cost V 3 bases and J 6 bases; bases outside gene matches: 6. Per germline, CDR1 MGHDK and CDR2 SYGVNS. The CDR3 spans 14 residues. In DNA, the CDR3 is TGTGCCAGCAGTGATCGGGAGGGTCGAAAGACCCAGTACTTC. Translation gives CASSDREGRKTQYF.

The chain combines TRBV27 with TRBJ2-1, with 7 bases identical to TRBD2. This CDR3 has 16 amino acids. CDR1 MNHEY and CDR2 SMNVEV come from the germline V gene (reference sequence). The junction had 11 bases not matched to a gene; V was cut back by 4 bases and J by 5 bases. The CDR3 DNA reads as TGTGCCAGCAGTTGGGGTGACGGGACTACCCACAATGAGCAGTTCTTC. Translating it yields CASSWGDGTTHNEQFF.

This clonotype was found a few times. The chain recombines TRBV5-1 with TRBJ1-3, with D tentatively TRBD1 (6 bases). There are 17 residues in the CDR3. The germline CDR1 and CDR2 sequences are SGHRS and YFSETQ. V lost 0 bases and J lost 0, with 13 bases in between. CDR3 amino acids: CASSLEGGPNSGNTIYF. Here the CDR3 DNA reads TGCGCCAGCAGCTTGGAAGGGGGACCGAACTCTGGAAACACCATATATTTT.

This clonotype was seen only a few times. The CDR3 reads CSASPAGSYEQYF. The CDR3 coding sequence is TGCAGTGCTAGCCCTGCGGGGTCCTACGAGCAGTACTTC. V gene TRBV20-1 combines with J gene TRBJ2-7, with D possibly TRBD2 on 6 matching bases. Trimming pared 3 bases from V and 1 base from J, leaving 10 bases between. The CDR3 is made up of 13 amino acids. Per germline, CDR1 DFQATT and CDR2 SNEGSKA (reference sequence).

The J gene is TRBJ1-1, the V gene TRBV9; D gene unclear. The V gene lost 5 bases and the J gene lost 0 bases, with 8 bases spanning the gap. Germline assignment: CDR1 SGDLS and CDR2 YYNGEE. This CDR3 spans 13 amino acids. CDR3 coding DNA: TGTGCCAGCAGTGAAGGGATGAACACTGAAGCTTTCTTT. This codes for CASSEGMNTEAFF.

V usage is TRBV11-1 and J usage is TRBJ2-3, with 9 bases fitting TRBD1. Germline-derived CDR1 and CDR2 are SGHAT and FQDESV (reference sequence). This CDR3 is 18 amino acids long. The J segment lost 3 bases and the V segment lost 6 bases, leaving 16 bases of the junction unmatched. This CDR3 reads CASSHRDRVGLGTDTQYF. The CDR3 DNA sequence: TGTGCCAGCAGTCACCGGGACAGGGTCGGATTGGGGACAGATACGCAGTATTTT.

The chain is built from TRBV30 and TRBJ1-1; perhaps TRBD1 as D (5 bases). Germline assignment: CDR1 GTSNPN and CDR2 SVGIG (reference sequence). V was clipped by 3 bases and J by 3 bases, with 14 bases between them. This CDR3 region has 14 residues. CDR3 DNA sequence: TGTGCCTGGAGGCCCTCGGGGGAGTACACTGAAGCTTTCTTT. It yields the protein CAWRPSGEYTEAFF. Full variable domain (missing parts from reference TRBV30 and TRBJ1-1): SQTIHQWPATLVQPVGSPLSLECTVEGTSNPNLYWYRQAAGRGLQLLFYSVGIGQISSEVPQNLSASRPQDRQFILSSKKLLLSDSGFYLCAWRPSGEYTEAFFGQGTRLTVV.

This clonotype was counted only a few times. The rearrangement joins TRBV9 to TRBJ2-5; D is possibly TRBD2 (6 bases). V was shortened by 0 bases and J by 4 bases, with 13 bases between the two germline ends. CDR1 is SGDLS, CDR2 YYNGEE, per germline. This CDR3 spans 15 amino acids. The CDR3 spells CASSVGSGRLETQYF. CDR3 coding DNA: TGTGCCAGCAGCGTAGGTTCGGGGAGGCTAGAGACCCAGTACTTC.

The chain has TRBV6-6 and TRBJ2-7, with D perhaps TRBD1 or TRBD2 (5 bases each). CDR1 and CDR2 from the germline V gene are MNHNY and SVGAGI (reference sequence). This CDR3 region has 15 residues. V was pared by 6 bases and J by 6 bases, with 21 bases between. In nucleotides, the CDR3 is TGTGCCAGCAGCCAACGACGGGGCTCCCCCGGCGAGCAGTACTTC. This codes for CASSQRRGSPGEQYF.

This clonotype was seen more than once but under ten times. The chain employs TRBV6-2 or TRBV6-3 and TRBJ2-7, with TRBD2 identical over 12 bases. CDR1 and CDR2 (germline): MNHEY, SVGEGT. With V trimmed by 5 bases and J by 5 bases, 13 bases remained unmatched. The CDR3 covers 17 residues. The CDR3 nucleotides are TGTGCCAGCAGTCACCGGGCTAGCGGGAGGGGAAGGGACGAGCAGTACTTC. It codes for CASSHRASGRGRDEQYF.

The rearrangement uses TRBV20-1 and TRBJ2-1; 8 bases agree with TRBD2. Unmatched junction bases numbered 12, after V lost 6 bases and J lost 8 bases. Germline V gene lookup returns CDR1 DFQATT and CDR2 SNEGSKA (reference sequence). This CDR3 comprises 14 residues. CDR3 loop: CSASISGRRYEQFF. CDR3 coding DNA: TGCAGTGCCTCCATAAGCGGGAGACGGTATGAGCAGTTCTTC.